This passage covers 27 T cell receptor beta chains from one sample sequenced in a study of shared clonotypes between healthy human individuals. The assay was immunoSEQ multiplex PCR, and TCRdb's table has in-frame clones only and misses some. Seen here are about 2.2 million clones, 80% to 95% observed once, and the top ten hold more than 1.5%. Naive CD8 cells, CD45RO-negative and positively selected for CCR7, excluded terminally differentiated effector memory CD45RA+ cells. Sequencing used naive CD8+ T cells from PBMCs. The origin of the receptors is a man aged 18 to 30 in good health. Some clones in this sample may be carry-over from other donors' samples.

The DNA of the CDR3 is TGTGCCAGCTCACCACCGATAACATCGGGCACCGGGGAGCTGTTTTTT. Its protein is CASSPPITSGTGELFF. The chain recombines TRBV18 with TRBJ2-2, with D hard to call. Deletions cut 0 bases from V and 4 bases from J, with 12 bases between. The CDR3 is made up of 16 amino acids. The V gene's germline CDR1 is KGHSH and CDR2 LQKENI. Full variable domain (remainder filled in from reference TRBV18 and TRBJ2-2): NAGVMQNPRHLVRRRGQEARLRCSPMKGHSHVYWYRQLPEEGLKFMVYLQKENIIDESGMPKERFSAEFPKEGPSILRIQQVVRGDSAAYFCASSPPITSGTGELFFGEGSRLTVL.

This sequence joins TRBV28 and TRBJ1-2; a weak D match, TRBD1 (5 bases). From germline, CDR1 is MDHEN and CDR2 SYDVKM. V was shortened by 7 bases and J by 0 bases, with 24 bases between the two germline ends. CDR3 length: 18 residues. The CDR3 is CASNALRKGQKANYGYTF. Written as DNA, the CDR3 is TGTGCCAGCAACGCACTCAGGAAGGGGCAGAAAGCTAACTATGGCTACACCTTC.

V and J are TRBV4-1 and TRBJ1-4; no definite D call. Germline V CDR1 and CDR2: MGHRA, YSYEKL. V dropped 0 bases and J dropped 0 bases, with 17 bases sitting between them. This CDR3 region has 19 residues. The CDR3 loop is CASSQDTPRSLATNEKLFF. CDR3 coding DNA: TGCGCCAGCAGCCAAGATACACCCAGGAGTCTAGCAACTAATGAAAAACTGTTTTTT.

The rearrangement joins TRBV2 to TRBJ1-4, with a weak D call TRBD1 (6 bases). The CDR3 contains 16 residues. V was shortened by 3 bases and J by 3 bases, with 14 bases between the two germline ends. The germline gives CDR1 SNHLY, CDR2 FYNNEI. CDR3 residues: CASSDGGRASNEKLFF. The CDR3 nucleotides are TGTGCCAGCAGTGATGGGGGCAGGGCTTCTAATGAAAAACTGTTTTTT.

The gene calls are TRBV7-8 and TRBJ2-3; 7 bases fit TRBD1. The CDR3 totals 17 residues. J lost 2 bases, V lost 5 bases, and 13 bases had no gene match. Germline CDR1 is SGHVS and CDR2 is FQNEAQ. The CDR3 region has the DNA TGTGCCAGCAGCCCACAAAACAGGGGATTGATCACAGATACGCAGTATTTT. Amino acids: CASSPQNRGLITDTQYF. The complete variable domain, with remaining parts taken from reference TRBV7-8 and TRBJ2-3, reads GAGVSQSPRYKVAKRGQDVALRCDPISGHVSLFWYQQALGQGPEFLTYFQNEAQLDKSGLPSDRFFAERPEGSVSTLKIQRTQQEDSAVYLCASSPQNRGLITDTQYFGPGTRLTVL.

The table lists this clone with a count of one. The genes are TRBV7-9 and TRBJ1-1; no clear D gene. V was shortened by 5 bases and J by 4 bases, with 14 bases between the two germline ends. CDR1 is SEHNR, CDR2 FQNEAQ, per germline (reference sequence). CDR3 size: 14 residues. The CDR3 sequence is CASSPRTSGTEAFF. The CDR3 nucleotides are TGTGCCAGCAGCCCTCGGACTTCCGGCACTGAAGCTTTCTTT.

The rearrangement joins TRBV9 to TRBJ1-2; tentatively, D is TRBD1 (5 bases). CDR3 length: 17 residues. The V gene's germline CDR1 is SGDLS and CDR2 YYNGEE. V lost 0 bases and J 6 bases, leaving 21 bases between the germline ends. The CDR3 is CASSVARSGTPSNGYTF. The DNA of the CDR3 is TGTGCCAGCAGCGTAGCTCGTTCTGGGACGCCTTCTAATGGCTACACCTTC.

The chain is built from TRBV28 and TRBJ1-5, with D tentatively TRBD1 (6 bases). The CDR3 sequence is 15 residues long. Between the trimmed V and J ends, which lost 2 bases and 8 bases, there was a span of 16 bases. Looked up from germline, CDR1 is MDHEN and CDR2 is SYDVKM. The DNA of the CDR3 is TGTGCCAGCAGTTTACCAGCGGCCGAGGGGGAGCCCCAGCATTTT. It yields the protein CASSLPAAEGEPQHF.

CDR3 residues: CASSLTGTRLALGYNEQFF. CDR3 nucleotides: TGTGCCAGCAGCCTCACCGGGACAAGACTAGCCCTTGGCTACAATGAGCAGTTCTTC. This chain uses TRBV5-6 with TRBJ2-1; D may be TRBD2 (7 bases). V dropped 4 bases and J dropped 3 bases, with 26 bases sitting between them. Germline lookup yields CDR1 SGHDT and CDR2 YYEEEE. The CDR3 totals 19 residues.

This rearrangement joins TRBV15 to TRBJ2-5; D unclear. V lost 5 bases to trimming and J lost 4 bases, with 14 bases between them. The germline V gene has CDR1 LNHNV and CDR2 YYDKDF (reference sequence). This CDR3 spans 14 amino acids. As DNA, the CDR3 is TGTGCCACCAGCCGCCACGAGAGAGGAGAGACCCAGTACTTC. It translates to CATSRHERGETQYF. The whole variable domain, filled in from reference TRBV15 and TRBJ2-5, reads DAMVIQNPRYQVTQFGKPVTLSCSQTLNHNVMYWYQQKSSQAPKLLFHYYDKDFNNEADTPDNFQSRRPNTSFCFLDIRSPGLGDTAMYLCATSRHERGETQYFGPGTRLLVL.

The V gene is TRBV11-2, the J gene TRBJ2-1; the D gene is possibly TRBD2 (5 bases). CDR3 size: 17 residues. Germline CDR1 is SGHAT and CDR2 is FQNNGV. The V and J ends lost 1 base and 5 bases respectively, with 18 bases between them. This chain's CDR3 is CASSLVSRPTGDNEQFF. Here the CDR3 DNA reads TGTGCCAGCAGCTTAGTTTCTCGACCGACCGGGGACAATGAGCAGTTCTTC.

This clone has only one observation. The chain combines TRBV7-9 with TRBJ2-7; D ambiguous. V was pared by 5 bases and J by 3 bases, with 11 bases between. CDR1 and CDR2 from the germline V gene are SEHNR and FQNEAQ (reference sequence). The CDR3 extends over 13 amino acids. The CDR3 sequence is CASSLVGFYEQYF. The CDR3 coding sequence is TGTGCCAGCAGCCTCGTAGGTTTCTACGAGCAGTACTTC.

The chain joins TRBV4-3 to TRBJ1-6, with D tentatively TRBD1 (5 bases). Trimming took off 0 bases at V and 7 bases at J, with 10 bases between the two ends. CDR3 length: 15 amino acids. Per the germline V gene, CDR1 is LGHNA and CDR2 is YSLEER. Here the CDR3 reads CASSQDRGMNSPLHF. The CDR3 DNA reads TGCGCCAGCAGCCAAGATCGGGGGATGAATTCACCCCTCCACTTT.

This rearrangement joins TRBV5-1 to TRBJ1-2, with 9 bases identical to TRBD1. V shed 4 bases and J 4 bases; nucleotides not matched to a gene: 17. The germline CDR1 and CDR2 sequences are SGHRS and YFSETQ. CDR3 length equals 18 residues. The CDR3 DNA reads TGCGCCAGCAGCCCCGGTTCGGGGACAGGGCTTTTCGGCTATGGCTACACCTTC. It yields the protein CASSPGSGTGLFGYGYTF.

This clone was counted a single time. This chain links TRBV28 with TRBJ2-1; 10 bases map to TRBD2. The CDR3 length is 16 residues. Trimming removed 4 bases from V and 5 bases from J; junction bases left unmatched: 8. Germline lookup yields CDR1 MDHEN and CDR2 SYDVKM. The CDR3 here is CASSSLAGEGNNEQFF. Here the CDR3 DNA reads TGTGCCAGCAGTTCCCTAGCGGGAGAGGGAAACAATGAGCAGTTCTTC.

The chain is built from TRBV4-3 and TRBJ2-2; D may be TRBD1 or TRBD2 (6 bases each). In germline, CDR1 is LGHNA, CDR2 YSLEER. The CDR3 is 17 residues long. The germline V and J ends were trimmed by 0 bases and 2 bases, with 13 bases remaining between them. CDR3 in amino acids: CASSQDAGGTNTGELFF. The CDR3 DNA is TGCGCCAGCAGCCAAGATGCAGGCGGGACAAACACCGGGGAGCTGTTTTTT.

The CDR3 nucleotides read TGTGCCAGCAGCTCCGTAGCGGGAGGTCGCTACGAGCAGTACTTC. Protein sequence: CASSSVAGGRYEQYF. The genes are TRBV7-8 and TRBJ2-7; 10 nucleotides line up with TRBD2. Germline-derived CDR1 and CDR2 are SGHVS and FQNEAQ. The length of the CDR3 is 15 residues. V trimming: 4 bases; J trimming: 3 bases; junction bases outside the gene matches: 6.

This clone was counted once. V and J are TRBV14 and TRBJ1-4; no clear D. The V gene lost 1 base and the J gene lost 8 bases, with 20 bases spanning the gap. The CDR3 sequence is 17 residues long. Germline CDR1 and CDR2: SGHDN and FVKESK. This CDR3 reads CASSQVTLSRFPEKLFF. The CDR3 nucleotides are TGTGCCAGCAGCCAAGTCACCCTAAGTCGGTTTCCAGAAAAACTGTTTTTT.

The V and J genes are TRBV5-1 and TRBJ1-4; D uncertain. Germline assignment: CDR1 SGHRS and CDR2 YFSETQ. There are 16 residues in the CDR3. The V gene lost 3 bases and the J gene lost 0 bases, with 12 bases spanning the gap. Here the CDR3 reads CASSYGRRPTNEKLFF. The CDR3 bases are TGCGCCAGCAGCTACGGACGGCGTCCAACTAATGAAAAACTGTTTTTT.

The V gene is TRBV20-1, the J gene TRBJ2-1; D might be TRBD2 (5 bases). The CDR3 spans 11 residues. Trimming left V 1 base short and J 10 bases short, with 8 bases between. Germline V gene data show CDR1 as DFQATT and CDR2 as SNEGSKA (reference sequence). The CDR3 DNA reads as TGCAGTGCTAGAGCCGGGATCGAGCAGTTCTTC. This translates into CSARAGIEQFF.

The V call is TRBV5-6, the J call TRBJ1-2, with D possibly TRBD1 on 5 matching bases. Germline-derived CDR1 and CDR2 are SGHDT and YYEEEE. The CDR3 has 15 amino acids. Trimming pared 3 bases from V and 4 bases from J, leaving 16 bases between. The CDR3 nucleotides read TGTGCCAGCAGCTCCCCCGGGACGGCCTTCTATGGCTACACCTTC. Amino acids: CASSSPGTAFYGYTF.

The chain uses TRBV6-1 and TRBJ1-1; 9 bases are a match to TRBD1. Trimming cost V 0 bases and J 8 bases; bases outside gene matches: 10. Germline values: CDR1 MNHNS, CDR2 SASEGT. This CDR3 has 16 amino acids. CDR3 in amino acids: CASSEAWDREVGEAFF. The CDR3 DNA sequence: TGTGCCAGCAGTGAAGCATGGGACAGGGAGGTCGGCGAAGCTTTCTTT.

This clone has a single count. The J gene is TRBJ1-3, the V gene TRBV5-7; TRBD1 might be the D (5 bases). TRBV5-7 is identified as an open reading frame with a role that is uncertain. The CDR3 has 18 residues. The V gene lost 0 bases and the J gene lost 0 bases, with 16 bases spanning the gap. CDR3 protein: CASSLANPTAYSGNTIYF. The CDR3 DNA follows: TGTGCCAGCAGCTTGGCCAACCCGACAGCTTACTCTGGAAACACCATATATTTT.

A note on this clone: Other DNA sequences of this sample code for an identical CDR3. J is TRBJ1-1 and V is TRBV19, with D possibly being TRBD1 (5 bases). This CDR3 spans 14 amino acids. Between the trimmed V and J ends, which lost 3 bases and 0 bases, there was a span of 8 bases. Germline V lookup: CDR1 LNHDA, CDR2 SQIVND (reference sequence). The CDR3 reads CASSIPGLNTEAFF. The CDR3 nucleotides are TGTGCCAGTAGTATCCCAGGGTTGAACACTGAAGCTTTCTTT.

This clone occurred once. The rearrangement links TRBV23-1 to TRBJ1-1; D possibly corresponds to TRBD1 (5 bases). TRBV23-1 is an ORF for which the function is uncertain. V was pared by 2 bases and J by 0 bases, with 16 bases between. The CDR3 runs 17 residues. The CDR3 sequence is CASSQPSDRHMNTEAFF. For the CDR3, the DNA is TGCGCCAGCAGTCAACCTTCTGACAGACATATGAACACTGAAGCTTTCTTT.

This chain joins TRBV28 and TRBJ2-7; 9 nucleotides line up with TRBD1. This CDR3 spans 14 amino acids. CDR1 MDHEN and CDR2 SYDVKM come from the germline V gene. V shed 6 bases and J 6 bases; nucleotides not matched to a gene: 9. CDR3 protein: CASRQTGGDREQYF. CDR3 DNA sequence: TGTGCCAGCAGACAGACAGGGGGGGATCGCGAGCAGTACTTC. The full variable domain, rest sourced from reference TRBV28 and TRBJ2-7, is DVKVTQSSRYLVKRTGEKVFLECVQDMDHENMFWYRQDPGLGLRLIYFSYDVKMKEKGDIPEGYSVSREKKERFSLILESASTNQTSMYLCASRQTGGDREQYFGPGTRLTVT.

V gene TRBV7-9 combines with J gene TRBJ2-5; unclear D gene. The CDR3 spans 13 residues. Germline V CDR1 and CDR2: SEHNR, FQNEAQ (reference sequence). The V end lost 7 bases, the J end lost 3 bases, and 12 bases lay between the germline ends. The CDR3 spells CASNPAQEETQYF. As DNA, the CDR3 is TGTGCCAGCAACCCCGCCCAGGAAGAGACCCAGTACTTC.